Sequencing of this TCR beta chain was carried out in a study of shared clonotypes between healthy human individuals. Overall study context: CD4 naive cells filled three plates per donor, CD4 memory three, CD8 naive two and CD8 memory one.

Clones were sequenced by immunoSEQ multiplex PCR, and TCRdb holds only the in-frame ones, with some missing. The sample records hundreds of thousands of clones, roughly 70% being singletons. Findings and caveats of the study: What naive subsets generally showed was a larger estimated richness than memory subsets showed. Shared across four donors were roughly 5.3% of the naive CD4 clonotypes.

On this clone itself: The target antigen is unknown.

The clonotype comes from a woman aged 25-40 years in good health. The sequenced sample consisted of memory CD4+ T cells sorted from blood. The subset was: CD45RA-negative fraction.

CDR3 amino acids: CASSSDRGRDTQYF. The CDR3 DNA reads as TGTGCCAGCAGCTCGGACAGGGGACGAGATACGCAGTATTTT. J is TRBJ2-3 and V is TRBV5-4, with TRBD1 identical over 9 bases. With 3 bases clipped from V and 5 bases from J, the junction kept 4 bases outside the gene matches. The CDR3 runs to 14 residues. Germline V gives CDR1 SGHNT, CDR2 YYREEE (reference sequence). The entire variable domain, with the rest obtained from reference TRBV5-4 and TRBJ2-3, is as follows: ETGVTQSPTHLIKTRGQQVTLRCSSQSGHNTVSWYQQALGQGPQFIFQYYREEENGRGNFPPRFSGLQFPNYSSELNVNALELDDSALYLCASSSDRGRDTQYFGPGTRLTVL.